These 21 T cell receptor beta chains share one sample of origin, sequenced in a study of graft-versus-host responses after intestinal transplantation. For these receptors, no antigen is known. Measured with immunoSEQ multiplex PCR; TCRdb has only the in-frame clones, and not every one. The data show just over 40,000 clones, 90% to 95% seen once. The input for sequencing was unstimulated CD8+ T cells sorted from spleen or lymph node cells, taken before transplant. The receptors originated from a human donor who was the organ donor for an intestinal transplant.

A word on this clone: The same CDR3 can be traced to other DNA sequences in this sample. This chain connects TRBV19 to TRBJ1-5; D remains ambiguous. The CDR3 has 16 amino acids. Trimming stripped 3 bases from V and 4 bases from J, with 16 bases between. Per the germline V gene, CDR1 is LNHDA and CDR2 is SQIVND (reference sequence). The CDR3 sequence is CASSMGNGIGNQPQHF. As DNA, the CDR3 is TGTGCCAGTAGTATGGGTAACGGGATCGGGAATCAGCCCCAGCATTTT.

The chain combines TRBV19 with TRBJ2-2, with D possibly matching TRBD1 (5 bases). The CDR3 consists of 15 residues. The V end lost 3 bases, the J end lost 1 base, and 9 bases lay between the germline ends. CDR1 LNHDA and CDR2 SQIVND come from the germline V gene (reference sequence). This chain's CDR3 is CASSIYRLNTGELFF. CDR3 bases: TGTGCCAGTAGTATTTACAGGTTGAACACCGGGGAGCTGTTTTTT.

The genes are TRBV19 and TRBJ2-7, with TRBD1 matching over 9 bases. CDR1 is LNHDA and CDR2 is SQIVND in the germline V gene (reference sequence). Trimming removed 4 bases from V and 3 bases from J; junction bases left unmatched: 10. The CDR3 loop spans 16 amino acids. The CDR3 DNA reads TGTGCCAGTAGTACCCACCCGGGACAGGGAATCTACGAGCAGTACTTC. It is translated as CASSTHPGQGIYEQYF.

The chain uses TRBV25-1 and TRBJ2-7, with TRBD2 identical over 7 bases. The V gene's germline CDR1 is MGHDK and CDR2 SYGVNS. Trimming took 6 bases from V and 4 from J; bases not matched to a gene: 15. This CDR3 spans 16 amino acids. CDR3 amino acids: CASSSNIAGRSYEQYF. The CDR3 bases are TGTGCCAGCAGCTCTAATATAGCCGGGAGGTCATACGAGCAGTACTTC.

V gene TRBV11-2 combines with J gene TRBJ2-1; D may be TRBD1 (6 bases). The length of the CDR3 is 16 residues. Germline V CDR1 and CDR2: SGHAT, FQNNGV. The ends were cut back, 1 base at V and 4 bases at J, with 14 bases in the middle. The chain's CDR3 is CASSLAPRTEYNEQFF. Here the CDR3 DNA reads TGTGCCAGCAGCTTAGCTCCTAGGACAGAATACAATGAGCAGTTCTTC.

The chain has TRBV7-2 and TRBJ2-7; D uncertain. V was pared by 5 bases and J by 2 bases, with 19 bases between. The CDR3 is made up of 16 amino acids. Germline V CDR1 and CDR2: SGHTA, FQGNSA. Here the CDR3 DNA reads TGTGCCAGCAGCCCTTTTTATACTTGGGGTGCCTACGAGCAGTACTTC. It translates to CASSPFYTWGAYEQYF.

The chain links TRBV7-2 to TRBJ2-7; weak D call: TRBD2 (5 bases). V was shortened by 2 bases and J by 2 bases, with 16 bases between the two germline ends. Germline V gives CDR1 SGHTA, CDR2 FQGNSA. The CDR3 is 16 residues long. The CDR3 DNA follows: TGTGCCAGCAGCTTAATTACGGGGTTTACCCCCTACGAGCAGTACTTC. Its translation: CASSLITGFTPYEQYF.

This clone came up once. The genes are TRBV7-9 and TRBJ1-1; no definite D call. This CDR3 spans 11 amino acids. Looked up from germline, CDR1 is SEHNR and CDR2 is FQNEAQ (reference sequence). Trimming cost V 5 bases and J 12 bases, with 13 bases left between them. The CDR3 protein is CASSQTAPSFF. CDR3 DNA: TGTGCCAGCAGCCAAACCGCTCCCTCTTTCTTT.

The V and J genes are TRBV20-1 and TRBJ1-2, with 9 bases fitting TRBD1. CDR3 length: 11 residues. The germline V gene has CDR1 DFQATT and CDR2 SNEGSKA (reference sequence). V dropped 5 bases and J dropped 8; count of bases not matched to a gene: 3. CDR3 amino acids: CSAWDRVGYTF. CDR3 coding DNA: TGCAGTGCTTGGGACAGGGTAGGCTACACCTTC.

This CDR3 is CASSSPSGAITDTQYF. In DNA, the CDR3 is TGTGCCAGCAGCTCCCCGAGCGGGGCGATCACAGATACGCAGTATTTT. This chain uses TRBV11-2 with TRBJ2-3, with 7 bases fitting TRBD2. This CDR3 is 16 amino acids long. The V gene end was trimmed by 4 bases and the J gene end by 2 bases; junction bases not matched to a gene: 9. Per germline, CDR1 SGHAT and CDR2 FQNNGV.

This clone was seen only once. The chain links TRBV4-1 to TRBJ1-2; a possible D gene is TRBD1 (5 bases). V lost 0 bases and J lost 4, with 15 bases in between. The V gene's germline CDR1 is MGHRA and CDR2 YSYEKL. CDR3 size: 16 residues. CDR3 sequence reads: CASSQDWFSGGYGYTF. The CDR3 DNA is TGCGCCAGCAGCCAAGATTGGTTTTCGGGGGGCTATGGCTACACCTTC.

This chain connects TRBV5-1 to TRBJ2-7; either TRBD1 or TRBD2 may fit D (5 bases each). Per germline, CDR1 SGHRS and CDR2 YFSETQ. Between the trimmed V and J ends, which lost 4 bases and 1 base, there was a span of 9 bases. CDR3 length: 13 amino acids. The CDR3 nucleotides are TGCGCCAGCAGCGGGGACGGTTCCTACGAGCAGTACTTC. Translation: CASSGDGSYEQYF.

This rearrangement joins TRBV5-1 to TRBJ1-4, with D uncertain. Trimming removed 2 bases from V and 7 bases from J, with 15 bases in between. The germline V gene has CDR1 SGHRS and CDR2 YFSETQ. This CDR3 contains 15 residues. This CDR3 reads CASSFGVVLAEKLFF. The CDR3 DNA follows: TGCGCCAGCAGCTTTGGGGTGGTTTTGGCTGAAAAACTGTTTTTT.

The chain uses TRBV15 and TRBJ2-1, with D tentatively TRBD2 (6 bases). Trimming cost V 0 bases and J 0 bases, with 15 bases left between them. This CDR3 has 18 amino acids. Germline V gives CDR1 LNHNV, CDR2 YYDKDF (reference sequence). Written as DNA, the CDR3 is TGTGCCACCAGCAGAGATCACCTAGCGTCAAGCTCCTACAATGAGCAGTTCTTC. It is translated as CATSRDHLASSSYNEQFF.

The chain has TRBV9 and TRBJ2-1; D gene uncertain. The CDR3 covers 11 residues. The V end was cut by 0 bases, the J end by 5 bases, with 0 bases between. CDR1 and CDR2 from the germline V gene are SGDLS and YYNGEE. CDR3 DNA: TGTGCCAGCAGCGTAGACAATGAGCAGTTCTTC. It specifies CASSVDNEQFF.

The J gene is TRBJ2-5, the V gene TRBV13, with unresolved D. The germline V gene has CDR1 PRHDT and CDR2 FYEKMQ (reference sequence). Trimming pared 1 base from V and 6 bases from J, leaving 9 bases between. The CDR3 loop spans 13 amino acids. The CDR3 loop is CASSLEQPKTQYF. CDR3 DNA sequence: TGTGCCAGCAGCTTAGAACAGCCTAAGACCCAGTACTTC.

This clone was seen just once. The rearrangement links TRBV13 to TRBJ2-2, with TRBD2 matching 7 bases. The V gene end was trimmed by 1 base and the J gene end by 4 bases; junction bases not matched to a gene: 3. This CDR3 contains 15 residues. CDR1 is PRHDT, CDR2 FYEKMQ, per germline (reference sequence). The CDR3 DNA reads TGTGCCAGCAGCTTAGAGTGGGGGGGCACCGGGGAGCTGTTTTTT. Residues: CASSLEWGGTGELFF.

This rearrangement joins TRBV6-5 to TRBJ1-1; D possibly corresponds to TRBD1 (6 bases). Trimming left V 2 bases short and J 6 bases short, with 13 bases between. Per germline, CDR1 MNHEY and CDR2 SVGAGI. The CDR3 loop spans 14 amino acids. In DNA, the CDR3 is TGTGCCAGCAGTTACACTCAGGGGCTCCCTGAAGCTTTCTTT. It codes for CASSYTQGLPEAFF.

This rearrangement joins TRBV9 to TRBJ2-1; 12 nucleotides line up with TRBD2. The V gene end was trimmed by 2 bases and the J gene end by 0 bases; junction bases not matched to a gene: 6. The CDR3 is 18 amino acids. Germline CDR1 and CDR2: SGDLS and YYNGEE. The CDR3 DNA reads TGTGCCAGCAGCGTCCCTAGCGGGGGGGACAGCTCCTACAATGAGCAGTTCTTC. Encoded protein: CASSVPSGGDSSYNEQFF. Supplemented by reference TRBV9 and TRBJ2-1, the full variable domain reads DSGVTQTPKHLITATGQRVTLRCSPRSGDLSVYWYQQSLDQGLQFLIQYYNGEERAKGNILERFSAQQFPDLHSELNLSSLELGDSALYFCASSVPSGGDSSYNEQFFGPGTRLTVL.

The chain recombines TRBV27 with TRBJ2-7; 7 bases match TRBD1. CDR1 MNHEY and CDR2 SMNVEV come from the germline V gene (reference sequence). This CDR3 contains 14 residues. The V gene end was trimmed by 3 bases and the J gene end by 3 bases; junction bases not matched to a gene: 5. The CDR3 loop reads CASSFADRDYEQYF. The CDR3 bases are TGTGCCAGCAGTTTTGCTGACAGGGACTACGAGCAGTACTTC.

DNA for the CDR3: TGTGCCAGCAGCATTTTCTCCGGGACAGGGGGCGCCGACTATGGCTACACCTTC. Translation: CASSIFSGTGGADYGYTF. The V and J genes are TRBV11-2 and TRBJ1-2; 12 bases agree with TRBD1. Unmatched junction bases numbered 13, after V lost 5 bases and J lost 3 bases. There are 18 residues in the CDR3. Germline lookup yields CDR1 SGHAT and CDR2 FQNNGV. Complete variable domain (other parts from reference TRBV11-2 and TRBJ1-2): EAGVAQSPRYKIIEKRQSVAFWCNPISGHATLYWYQQILGQGPKLLIQFQNNGVVDDSQLPKDRFSAERLKGVDSTLKIQPAKLEDSAVYLCASSIFSGTGGADYGYTFGSGTRLTVV.